A selection of T cell receptor beta chains follows, all from one sample in a study of blood T cell repertoires in COVID-19. TCRdb keeps only in-frame clones here, not all; method: immunoSEQ multiplex PCR. The sample contains some 310,000 clones, approximately 89% of which appear only once. Sample: PBMCs or T cells enriched from blood (not recorded which). These receptor sequences come from a woman in her 30s who had recovered from COVID-19. CDR3s include the opening cysteine and the closing phenylalanine or tryptophan. The D gene is left open where the match is weak. Clone size is given for some rows only: seen once, a few or many times, or a class if the clone is expanded.

d_gene	abundance	v_gene	j_gene	CDR3nt	CDR3aa
TRBD1	.	TRBV7-9	TRBJ1-1	TGTGCCAGCAGCTTAGATCACCTGGAGACAGGGTTTAACACTGAAGCTTTCTTT	CASSLDHLETGFNTEAFF
.	once	TRBV5-1	TRBJ2-5	TGCGCCAGTTCTTATACTAGAAGAGAGACCCAGTACTTC	CASSYTRRETQYF
TRBD2	.	TRBV5-1	TRBJ2-3	TGCGCCAGCAGTGTAGCGGGAGACACAGATACGCAGTATTTT	CASSVAGDTDTQYF
TRBD1	.	TRBV5-4	TRBJ1-6	TGTGCCAGCAGCCTGGGGACAGGGTTTAATTCACCCCTCCACTTT	CASSLGTGFNSPLHF
.	.	TRBV15	TRBJ2-7	TGTGCCACCAGTCCACAGTCCTACGAGCAGTACTTC	CATSPQSYEQYF
.	once	TRBV3-1/TRBV3-2	TRBJ1-2	TGTGCCAGCACCCGAGACTTCTCCTCCTATGGCTACACCTTC	CASTRDFSSYGYTF
TRBD1	.	TRBV18	TRBJ2-1	TGTGCCAGCTCACCGAAGACGGACAGGCTATACAATGAGCAGTTCTTC	CASSPKTDRLYNEQFF
TRBD2	.	TRBV24-1	TRBJ2-1	TGTGCCACCAGTGATTTTGAAGCGGGAGGCTACAATGAGCAGTTCTTC	CATSDFEAGGYNEQFF
.	once	TRBV3-1/TRBV3-2	TRBJ2-3	TGTGCCAGCAGCCAAGGAAGCCCAGATACGCAGTATTTT	CASSQGSPDTQYF
TRBD1	.	TRBV6-5	TRBJ2-1	TGTGCCAGCAGACGTGACAGGGGTGGGCATGAGCAGTTCTTC	CASRRDRGGHEQFF
.	.	TRBV6-8	TRBJ1-6	TGTGCCAGCAGTTGTCGGGGAACCGGTTCCGATTCACCCCTCCACTTT	CASSCRGTGSDSPLHF
.	.	TRBV19	TRBJ2-7	TGTGCCAGTACCCCAGGGTCATCGACAGGCTCCTACGAGCAGTACTTC	CASTPGSSTGSYEQYF
TRBD2	.	TRBV5-1	TRBJ2-3	TGCGCCAGCAGCTTGGTACCTAGCGGGACGGGGACAGATACGCAGTATTTT	CASSLVPSGTGTDTQYF
.	.	TRBV7-9	TRBJ1-5	TGTGCCAGCGCCCGCATAGTAGGAGGATTCGTACAGCCCCAGCATTTT	CASARIVGGFVQPQHF